Following are 28 T cell receptor beta chains from one sample sequenced in a study of follicular helper T cells after annual influenza vaccination. The method was immunoSEQ multiplex PCR; TCRdb's version includes in-frame clones alone and lacks a portion of them. The sample comprises 15,000 or so clones, approximately 84% of which are singletons, and roughly 1.3% rests with the top ten. Stated time point: 2014-2015 season, 7 days after vaccination. This sample comprised CXCR5+ CD38- circulating T follicular helper cells from blood, obtained 7 days after influenza vaccination. This sample's subset: circulating Tfh, non-naive CD4+CXCR5+PD-1+ (ICOS+CD38+ or ICOS-CD38-). The receptors derive from an adult who received the influenza vaccine.

The chain is built from TRBV7-3 and TRBJ1-1, with a weak D call TRBD1 (6 bases). V shed 0 bases and J shed 1 base, with 9 bases lying between them. CDR3 length: 15 amino acids. Germline assignment: CDR1 SGHTA and CDR2 FQGTGA. The CDR3 bases are TGTGCCAGCAGCTTAACAGGGACACCGAACACTGAAGCTTTCTTT. Translated, it gives CASSLTGTPNTEAFF.

The V and J genes are TRBV29-1 and TRBJ1-1; D not certain. Germline V gene lookup returns CDR1 SQVTM and CDR2 ANQGSEA. Trimming stripped 7 bases from V and 1 base from J, with 13 bases between. The CDR3 contains 13 residues. In DNA, the CDR3 is TGCAGCGCTGGAGGTGGGTGGAACACTGAAGCTTTCTTT. Protein product: CSAGGGWNTEAFF.

The CDR3 DNA sequence: TGTGCTAGTGGTTTGCAGAGTGCAGGACAAAGTCGGGCCAACGTCCTGACTTTC. Protein: CASGLQSAGQSRANVLTF. The chain carries TRBV12-5 and TRBJ2-6, with D tentatively TRBD1 (5 bases). V lost 2 bases, J lost 5 bases, and 19 bases lay in between. This CDR3 contains 18 residues. In germline, CDR1 is LGHNT, CDR2 FRNRAP.

This chain uses TRBV19 with TRBJ1-1; D possibly corresponds to TRBD1 (6 bases). Germline CDR1 reads LNHDA; CDR2 reads SQIVND (reference sequence). CDR3 size: 15 residues. V lost 8 bases and J 4 bases, leaving 20 bases between the germline ends. The CDR3 loop reads CASAQGTQRGTEAFF. CDR3 bases: TGTGCCAGTGCCCAGGGGACACAGAGGGGCACTGAAGCTTTCTTT.

As for this clone: Other DNA sequences in the same sample also yield this CDR3. The chain carries TRBV5-5 and TRBJ1-2; D gene uncertain. V lost 0 bases to trimming and J lost 4 bases, with 10 bases between them. The CDR3 is made up of 14 amino acids. Germline V gene lookup returns CDR1 SGHKS and CDR2 YYEKEE (reference sequence). The CDR3 reads CASSLATGSYGYTF. The CDR3 DNA sequence: TGTGCCAGCAGCTTGGCGACGGGGAGCTATGGCTACACCTTC.

Concerning this clone: Its ends do not fully match the called genes, so a read error is possible. Other DNA sequences in the sample encode the same CDR3. This chain connects TRBV6-5 to TRBJ1-2; the D is unclear. CDR3 length equals 12 residues. Germline V gene data show CDR1 as MNHEY and CDR2 as SVGAGI. This CDR3 is CASSPGSYGYTF. The CDR3 DNA is TGTGCCAGCAGTCCGGGATCCTATGGTTACACCTTC.

The chain carries TRBV20-1 and TRBJ2-1; TRBD1 might be the D (5 bases). V was shortened by 3 bases and J by 12 bases, with 12 bases between the two germline ends. The CDR3 contains 11 residues. CDR1 is DFQATT and CDR2 is SNEGSKA in the germline V gene (reference sequence). In nucleotides, the CDR3 is TGCAGTGCTAGCTTGGGGCCTCGGCAGTTCTTC. Its protein product is CSASLGPRQFF.

The V and J genes are TRBV30 and TRBJ2-6; possibly TRBD2 for D (5 bases). The CDR3 is made up of 16 amino acids. Trimming removed 2 bases from V and 0 bases from J, with 11 bases in between. The germline CDR1 and CDR2 sequences are GTSNPN and SVGIG (reference sequence). CDR3 region: CAWSQDDYSGANVLTF. The CDR3 DNA is TGTGCCTGGAGTCAGGACGACTACTCTGGGGCCAACGTCCTGACTTTC.

The chain links TRBV7-6 to TRBJ2-7, with 16 bases fitting TRBD2. Unmatched junction bases numbered 9, after V lost 5 bases and J lost 2 bases. CDR3 length: 18 amino acids. Germline V CDR1 and CDR2: SGHVS, FNYEAQ. CDR3 sequence reads: CASSPRGTSGRAPYEQYF. In DNA, the CDR3 is TGTGCCAGCAGCCCGCGGGGGACTAGCGGGAGGGCCCCCTACGAGCAGTACTTC.

The chain carries TRBV27 and TRBJ1-6; D remains ambiguous. With 6 bases removed from V and 4 bases from J, the gap between germline ends came to 19 bases. This CDR3 is built from 17 residues. CDR1 is MNHEY and CDR2 is SMNVEV in the germline V gene (reference sequence). CDR3: CASSPAPSSKYNSPLHF. DNA for the CDR3: TGTGCCAGCAGCCCTGCCCCCTCTAGTAAATATAATTCACCCCTCCACTTT.

The V and J genes are TRBV7-9 and TRBJ2-3, with D uncertain. CDR1 SEHNR and CDR2 FQNEAQ come from the germline V gene (reference sequence). CDR3 length: 14 residues. The germline V and J ends were trimmed by 1 base and 0 bases, with 5 bases remaining between them. DNA of the CDR3: TGTGCCAGCAGCTTAGACAGAAGCACAGATACGCAGTATTTT. Translated, it gives CASSLDRSTDTQYF.

J is TRBJ2-2 and V is TRBV5-4; D is uncertain. The CDR3 has 14 amino acids. Germline V gives CDR1 SGHNT, CDR2 YYREEE (reference sequence). V lost 2 bases to trimming and J lost 4 bases, with 9 bases between them. CDR3 region: CASSFLERTGELFF. CDR3 bases: TGTGCCAGCAGCTTTCTGGAGCGCACCGGGGAGCTGTTTTTT.

This rearrangement joins TRBV19 to TRBJ1-2; TRBD1 matches 7 bases. The germline V gene encodes CDR1 LNHDA and CDR2 SQIVND (reference sequence). The length of the CDR3 is 13 residues. V lost 3 bases to trimming and J lost 4 bases; unmatched junction nucleotides: 2. CDR3 DNA sequence: TGTGCCAGTAGTATCGGGACAGTCTATGGCTACACCTTC. Translation: CASSIGTVYGYTF.

The chain couples TRBV6-4 to TRBJ1-1, with TRBD1 matching over 9 bases. J lost 6 bases, V lost 5 bases, and 7 bases had no gene match. The CDR3 has 14 amino acids. Germline V gene lookup returns CDR1 MRHNA and CDR2 SNTAGT. CDR3 sequence reads: CASSPGQGMPEAFF. CDR3 DNA sequence: TGTGCCAGCAGTCCAGGACAGGGGATGCCTGAAGCTTTCTTT.

The chain uses TRBV6-1 and TRBJ2-3, with 13 nucleotides matching TRBD2. V trimming: 3 bases; J trimming: 6 bases; junction bases outside the gene matches: 3. The germline gives CDR1 MNHNS, CDR2 SASEGT. CDR3 length equals 15 residues. CDR3 nucleotide sequence: TGTGCCAGCAGTGAGACTAGCGGGGGGAGGGATACGCAGTATTTT. Protein sequence: CASSETSGGRDTQYF.

The table lists this clone with a few counts. The rearrangement links TRBV5-1 to TRBJ1-4; no reliable D call. There are 16 residues in the CDR3. Germline V CDR1 and CDR2: SGHRS, YFSETQ. V was cut by 0 bases and J by 7 bases, with 16 bases left in between. For the CDR3, the DNA is TGCGCCAGCAGCTTGGCCGGGTCCGTTGTGGGTGAAAAACTGTTTTTT. Amino acids: CASSLAGSVVGEKLFF.

The chain couples TRBV6-5 to TRBJ2-3; 7 nucleotides line up with TRBD2. The junction had 11 bases not matched to a gene; V was cut back by 6 bases and J by 5 bases. The CDR3 runs 15 residues. Looked up from germline, CDR1 is MNHEY and CDR2 is SVGAGI. This CDR3 is CASSNEAGLGDTQYF. In DNA form, the CDR3 reads TGTGCCAGCAGCAACGAAGCGGGATTGGGAGATACGCAGTATTTT.

This clone was counted between two and nine times. V usage is TRBV5-1 and J usage is TRBJ1-1, with TRBD1 matching 12 bases. CDR1 and CDR2 from the germline V gene are SGHRS and YFSETQ. With V trimmed by 1 base and J by 5 bases, 6 bases remained unmatched. The CDR3 extends over 16 amino acids. CDR3 amino acids: CASSLQGQGARTEAFF. CDR3 nucleotide sequence: TGCGCCAGCAGCTTGCAGGGACAGGGGGCGCGTACTGAAGCTTTCTTT.

The rearrangement links TRBV6-5 to TRBJ1-5; a weak D match, TRBD1 (6 bases). This CDR3 is 13 amino acids long. Germline CDR1 reads MNHEY; CDR2 reads SVGAGI. Trimming removed 6 bases at V and 3 bases at J, with 9 bases between. CDR3 loop: CASRRTDNQPQHF. CDR3 DNA sequence: TGTGCCAGCAGACGGACAGACAATCAGCCCCAGCATTTT.

The chain couples TRBV19 to TRBJ2-3; 7 positions match TRBD2. V shed 7 bases and J 1 base; nucleotides not matched to a gene: 11. CDR3 size: 16 residues. The germline gives CDR1 LNHDA, CDR2 SQIVND (reference sequence). CDR3 DNA sequence: TGTGCCAGTACCGCCTTGGGAGGGGTAGGCACAGATACGCAGTATTTT. Its translation is CASTALGGVGTDTQYF.

The rearrangement links TRBV5-6 to TRBJ1-6; 7 bases are a match to TRBD1. The CDR3 runs to 14 residues. J lost 7 bases, V lost 0 bases, and 1 base had no gene match. The V gene's germline CDR1 is SGHDT and CDR2 YYEEEE. DNA for the CDR3: TGTGCCAGCAGCTTGGGCAGGGGGAATTCACCCCTCCACTTT. Translation gives CASSLGRGNSPLHF.

The chain joins TRBV20-1 to TRBJ1-1; 8 nucleotides agree with TRBD1. This CDR3 is 10 amino acids long. V lost 3 bases and J lost 10; bases outside the gene matches: 1. The germline V gene has CDR1 DFQATT and CDR2 SNEGSKA (reference sequence). Here the CDR3 reads CSASDRGAFF. As DNA, the CDR3 is TGCAGTGCTAGTGACAGGGGAGCTTTCTTT.

This sequence joins TRBV5-4 and TRBJ1-6; D gene ambiguous. The germline V gene has CDR1 SGHNT and CDR2 YYREEE (reference sequence). This CDR3 is 14 amino acids long. V gave up 3 bases and J gave up 3 bases, with 7 bases separating them. Here the CDR3 reads CASSSNSYNSPLHF. The CDR3 DNA reads as TGTGCCAGCAGCTCGAACAGCTATAATTCACCCCTCCACTTT. The complete variable domain, with remaining parts taken from reference TRBV5-4 and TRBJ1-6, reads ETGVTQSPTHLIKTRGQQVTLRCSSQSGHNTVSWYQQALGQGPQFIFQYYREEENGRGNFPPRFSGLQFPNYSSELNVNALELDDSALYLCASSSNSYNSPLHFGNGTRLTVT.

Only one count was recorded for this clone. The rearrangement uses TRBV5-1 and TRBJ1-2, with TRBD1 identical over 10 bases. This CDR3 has 13 residues. Germline CDR1 is SGHRS and CDR2 is YFSETQ. V lost 3 bases, J lost 11 bases, and 7 bases stayed unmatched. CDR3 bases: TGCGCCAGCAGCTCCGGACAGGGGGTTGTTTACACCTTC. This gives the protein CASSSGQGVVYTF. Filled out from reference TRBV5-1 and TRBJ1-2, the complete variable domain reads KAGVTQTPRYLIKTRGQQVTLSCSPISGHRSVSWYQQTPGQGLQFLFEYFSETQRNKGNFPGRFSGRQFSNSRSEMNVSTLELGDSALYLCASSSGQGVVYTFGSGTRLTVV.

CDR3 sequence reads: CASSSGWGTYNEQFF. DNA for the CDR3: TGTGCCAGCAGCTCAGGGTGGGGAACGTACAATGAGCAGTTCTTC. The chain has TRBV7-2 and TRBJ2-1; D perhaps matches TRBD1 (5 bases). The V and J ends lost 4 bases and 4 bases respectively, with 14 bases between them. CDR1 is SGHTA, CDR2 FQGNSA, per germline. The CDR3 is 15 residues long.

J is TRBJ1-2 and V is TRBV2; 9 bases match TRBD1. Germline lookup yields CDR1 SNHLY and CDR2 FYNNEI. V lost 0 bases, J lost 3 bases, and 5 bases stayed unmatched. The CDR3 contains 16 residues. DNA of the CDR3: TGTGCCAGCAGTGAAGCTGGACAGGGGATAGACTATGGCTACACCTTC. Translated: CASSEAGQGIDYGYTF.

The rearrangement links TRBV2 to TRBJ1-5; 10 positions agree with TRBD1. The J segment lost 5 bases and the V segment lost 9 bases, leaving 4 bases of the junction unmatched. In germline, CDR1 is SNHLY, CDR2 FYNNEI. The CDR3 has 13 residues. DNA of the CDR3: TGTGCCAGTATGACAGGGGGCGATCAGCCCCAGCATTTT. Residues: CASMTGGDQPQHF.

This clone was detected only once. This CDR3 reads CATSRGGGQGNEQFF. CDR3 DNA sequence: TGTGCCACCAGCAGAGGGGGAGGGCAGGGGAATGAGCAGTTCTTC. This chain links TRBV15 with TRBJ2-1; possible D gene TRBD2, 7 bases. V was trimmed by 1 base and J by 7 bases, leaving 14 bases between them. The germline V gene has CDR1 LNHNV and CDR2 YYDKDF (reference sequence). The CDR3 is made up of 15 amino acids.